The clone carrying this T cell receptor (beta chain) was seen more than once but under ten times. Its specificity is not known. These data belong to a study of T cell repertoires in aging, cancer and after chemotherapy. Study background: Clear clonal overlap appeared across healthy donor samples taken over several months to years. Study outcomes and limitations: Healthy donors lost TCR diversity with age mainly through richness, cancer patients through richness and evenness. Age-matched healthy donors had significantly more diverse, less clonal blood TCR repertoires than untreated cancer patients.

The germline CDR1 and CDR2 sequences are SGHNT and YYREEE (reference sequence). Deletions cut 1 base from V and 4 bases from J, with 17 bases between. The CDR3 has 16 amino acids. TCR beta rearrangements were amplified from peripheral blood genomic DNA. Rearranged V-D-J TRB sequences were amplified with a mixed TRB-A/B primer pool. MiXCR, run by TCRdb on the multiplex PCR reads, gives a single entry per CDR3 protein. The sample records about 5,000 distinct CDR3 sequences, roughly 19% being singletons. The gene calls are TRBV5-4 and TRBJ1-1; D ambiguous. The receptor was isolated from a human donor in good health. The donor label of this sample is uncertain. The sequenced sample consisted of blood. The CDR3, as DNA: TGTGCCAGCAGCTTGCGAAGGGAAAAGAGTGGCACTGAAGCTTTCTTT. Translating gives CASSLRREKSGTEAFF.